The 9 T cell receptor beta chains reported below all come from one sample, sequenced in a study of blood T cell repertoires in COVID-19 (TCRdb year 2020). Receptors were amplified or captured by the immunoSEQ multiplex PCR assay. Imported from immuneACCESS, the table was reduced by TCRdb to in-frame sequences with V and J called. These copies leave out some clones; in studies compared against another copy, an unresolved V gene accounts for under half, and the cause of the remainder is not known. The table for this sample lists 150,000 or so clones; around 82% of them were counted only once. The top ten clones comprise roughly 15% of the sample. Sequences were obtained from peripheral blood. The receptors originated from a human donor with acute or convalescent COVID-19. The donor label of this sample is uncertain.

The rearrangement joins TRBV13 to TRBJ2-7; 11 bases match TRBD2. V lost 5 bases and J lost 5; bases outside the gene matches: 23. The CDR3 loop spans 20 amino acids. In germline, CDR1 is PRHDT, CDR2 FYEKMQ (reference sequence). The CDR3 sequence: CASSPEPRTSGGLFPHEQYF. The CDR3 coding sequence is TGTGCCAGCAGCCCCGAACCCAGAACTAGCGGGGGCCTCTTCCCCCACGAGCAGTACTTC.

The V call is TRBV7-6, the J call TRBJ2-5, with 12 bases matching TRBD2. The CDR3 totals 15 residues. The V gene's germline CDR1 is SGHVS and CDR2 FNYEAQ. V lost 5 bases and J lost 4; bases outside the gene matches: 5. The CDR3: CASSPRTSGVETQYF. The CDR3 DNA reads as TGTGCCAGCAGCCCCCGGACTAGCGGGGTAGAGACCCAGTACTTC.

This chain connects TRBV2 to TRBJ1-5; TRBD1 might be the D (6 bases). From germline, CDR1 is SNHLY and CDR2 FYNNEI. The CDR3 is made up of 13 amino acids. Deletions cut 9 bases from V and 4 bases from J, with 13 bases between. DNA of the CDR3: TGTGCCAGTCACAGGGATAGTAATCAGCCCCAGCATTTT. Translating it yields CASHRDSNQPQHF. Using reference TRBV2 and TRBJ1-5 for the parts outside the CDR3, the full variable domain is EPEVTQTPSHQVTQMGQEVILRCVPISNHLYFYWYRQILGQKVEFLVSFYNNEISEKSEIFDDQFSVERPDGSNFTLKIRSTKLEDSAMYFCASHRDSNQPQHFGDGTRLSIL.

This chain joins TRBV12-3 or TRBV12-4 and TRBJ2-5; D is uncertain. The CDR3 runs to 13 residues. Trimming shortened V by 4 bases and J by 7 bases, and 13 bases separated the two germline ends. CDR3 loop: CASSSTSSGTQYF. The DNA for the CDR3 is TGTGCCAGCAGTTCGACTTCCTCGGGGACCCAGTACTTC.

The rearrangement joins TRBV4-2 to TRBJ2-6; 8 bases line up with TRBD1. In germline, CDR1 is LGHNA, CDR2 YNFKEQ. The CDR3 runs 18 residues. Trimming at V came to 1 base and at J to 4 bases, leaving 9 bases not matched to a gene. CDR3 bases: TGTGCCAGCAGCCAAGCCGGACAGGGAGTGTGGGGGGCCAACGTCCTGACTTTC. Its translation is CASSQAGQGVWGANVLTF.

The chain combines TRBV28 with TRBJ1-2, with D perhaps matching TRBD1 (6 bases). V was shortened by 6 bases and J by 1 base, with 12 bases between the two germline ends. The CDR3 is 14 amino acids. Germline values: CDR1 MDHEN, CDR2 SYDVKM. CDR3 nucleotides: TGTGCCAGCAGGCCAACAGGGTTTAACTATGGCTACACCTTC. Its protein product is CASRPTGFNYGYTF.

This clone was counted only a few times. The chain employs TRBV19 and TRBJ1-5; D possibly corresponds to TRBD1 (6 bases). The CDR3 runs 14 residues. The V gene lost 5 bases and the J gene lost 5 bases, with 13 bases spanning the gap. Germline V CDR1 and CDR2: LNHDA, SQIVND (reference sequence). CDR3 nucleotides: TGTGCCAGTAGTCGGGGGGGCGGGGATCAGCCCCAGCATTTT. Amino acids: CASSRGGGDQPQHF. Together with reference TRBV19 and TRBJ1-5, the CDR3 gives the full variable domain: DGGITQSPKYLFRKEGQNVTLSCEQNLNHDAMYWYRQDPGQGLRLIYYSQIVNDFQKGDIAEGYSVSREKKESFPLTVTSAQKNPTAFYLCASSRGGGDQPQHFGDGTRLSIL.

The chain employs TRBV10-3 and TRBJ2-5; tentatively, D is TRBD2 (6 bases). The CDR3 has 13 amino acids. V gave up 10 bases and J gave up 1 base, with 13 bases separating them. The V gene's germline CDR1 is ENHRY and CDR2 SYGVKD. This CDR3 reads CATSSELQETQYF. The CDR3 DNA sequence: TGTGCCACCTCTAGCGAGCTCCAAGAGACCCAGTACTTC.

Remarks on this clone: The junction departs from the called germline gene at one end, perhaps through a read error. The chain uses TRBV19 and TRBJ2-2; perhaps TRBD2 as D (5 bases). This CDR3 comprises 15 residues. The germline CDR1 and CDR2 sequences are LNHDA and SQIVND (reference sequence). The CDR3 region has the DNA TGTGCCAGCCTTGCTGAGAGGGAGAACGCCGGGGAGCTGTTTTTT. Its protein is CASLAERENAGELFF.